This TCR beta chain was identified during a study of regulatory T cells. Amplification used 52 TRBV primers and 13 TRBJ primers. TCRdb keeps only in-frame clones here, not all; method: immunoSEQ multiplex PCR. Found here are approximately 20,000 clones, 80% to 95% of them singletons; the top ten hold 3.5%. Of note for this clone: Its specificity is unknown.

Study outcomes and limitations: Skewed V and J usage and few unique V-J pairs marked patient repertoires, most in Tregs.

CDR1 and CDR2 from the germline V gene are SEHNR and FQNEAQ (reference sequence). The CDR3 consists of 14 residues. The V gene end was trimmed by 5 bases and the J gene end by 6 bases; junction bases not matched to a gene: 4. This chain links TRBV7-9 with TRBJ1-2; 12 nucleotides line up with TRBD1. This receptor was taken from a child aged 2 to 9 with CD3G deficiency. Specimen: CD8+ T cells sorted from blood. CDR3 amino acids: CASSRGQGADGYTF. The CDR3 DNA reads TGTGCCAGCAGCCGGGGACAGGGGGCGGATGGCTACACCTTC.